Listed below are T cell receptor beta chains from one sample, sequenced in a study of patients and donors after allogeneic stem cell transplantation. TCRdb re-analysed the RT-PCR reads in MiXCR, keeping a single row per CDR3 protein. The sample lists some 880,000 distinct CDR3 sequences, around 17% seen once, with around 6% in the top ten. Sequenced material: blood, either unsorted or a sorted T cell fraction (not recorded which). The receptors were sampled from a human donor who was either an allogeneic HSCT recipient or a stem cell or donor lymphocyte infusion donor (not recorded which). It is not recorded whose cells these are; they may come from a transplant donor. CDR3s include the opening cysteine and the closing phenylalanine or tryptophan. A D gene is named only where the DNA matches it firmly. Clone size is stated in some rows and not others, as once, few, many or a class when expanded.

J: TRBJ2-3
size: few
D: TRBD1
V: TRBV28
CDR3: CASSTPGQGLDTQYF
DNA: TGTGCCAGCAGTACTCCGGGACAGGGTCTGGATACGCAGTATTTT

J: TRBJ1-6
size: many
D: TRBD1
V: TRBV6-5
CDR3: CASSSGGDNSPLHF
DNA: TGTGCCAGCAGTTCAGGGGGTGATAATTCACCCCTCCACTTT

J: TRBJ1-4
size: -
D: -
V: TRBV4-1
CDR3: CASSQEGAKTNEKLFF
DNA: TGCGCCAGCAGCCAAGAGGGGGCGAAAACTAATGAAAAACTGTTTTTT

J: TRBJ2-7
size: few
D: -
V: TRBV24-1
CDR3: CATSDKGGKGVNEQYF
DNA: TGTGCCACCAGTGATAAAGGGGGAAAGGGGGTCAACGAGCAGTACTTC

J: TRBJ2-2
size: few
D: TRBD2
V: TRBV4-1
CDR3: CASSHPPAGGIAGELFF
DNA: TGCGCCAGCAGCCACCCCCCGGCGGGAGGGATTGCCGGGGAGCTGTTTTTT

J: TRBJ2-7
size: -
D: -
V: TRBV27
CDR3: CASSLSAGNEQYF
DNA: TGTGCCAGCAGTTTATCGGCGGGAAACGAGCAGTACTTC

J: TRBJ2-5
size: -
D: -
V: TRBV4-3
CDR3: CASSQGQVGETQYF
DNA: TGCGCCAGCAGCCAAGGGCAGGTTGGGGAGACCCAGTACTTC

J: TRBJ2-5
size: -
D: -
V: TRBV4-2
CDR3: CASSLNGVEIETQYF
DNA: TGTGCCAGCAGTCTAAACGGGGTGGAGATAGAGACCCAGTACTTC

J: TRBJ1-1
size: few
D: -
V: TRBV29-1
CDR3: CSVEEGGLTEAFF
DNA: TGCAGCGTTGAAGAGGGGGGCTTAACTGAAGCTTTCTTT

J: TRBJ1-3
size: many
D: -
V: TRBV3-1
CDR3: CASSKTGNTIYF
DNA: TGTGCCAGCAGCAAAACCGGAAACACCATATATTTT

J: TRBJ1-2
size: -
D: TRBD1
V: TRBV20-1
CDR3: CSATPGTVYGYTF
DNA: TGCAGTGCTACCCCCGGGACAGTCTATGGCTACACCTTC

J: TRBJ1-5
size: once
D: -
V: TRBV5-5
CDR3: CASSLGNGQPQHF
DNA: TGTGCCAGCAGCTTGGGGAATGGGCAGCCCCAGCATTTT

J: TRBJ1-1
size: -
D: -
V: TRBV24-1
CDR3: CATIQTGNTEAFF
DNA: TGTGCCACCATACAGACAGGGAACACTGAAGCTTTCTTT

J: TRBJ2-1
size: -
D: TRBD2
V: TRBV27
CDR3: CASSGVAGLVNEQFF
DNA: TGTGCCAGCAGTGGAGTAGCGGGGCTGGTCAATGAGCAGTTCTTC

J: TRBJ1-2
size: few
D: TRBD1
V: TRBV7-2
CDR3: CASSSVRQGESYTF
DNA: TGTGCCAGCAGCAGTGTTAGACAGGGCGAAAGCTACACCTTC

J: TRBJ1-1
size: -
D: -
V: TRBV20-1
CDR3: CSASALVRDTEAFF
DNA: TGCAGTGCTAGTGCATTGGTCCGGGACACTGAAGCTTTCTTT

J: TRBJ2-7
size: few
D: TRBD1
V: TRBV6-5
CDR3: CASSYLGTGEVEQYF
DNA: TGTGCCAGCAGTTACCTAGGGACAGGGGAGGTTGAGCAGTACTTC

J: TRBJ2-3
size: few
D: TRBD2
V: TRBV7-8
CDR3: CASSHTSVADTQYF
DNA: TGTGCCAGCAGCCATACTAGCGTGGCAGATACGCAGTATTTT

J: TRBJ1-1
size: -
D: -
V: TRBV7-3
CDR3: CASSGPGDTEAFF
DNA: TGTGCCAGCAGCGGACCAGGGGACACTGAAGCTTTCTTT

J: TRBJ2-7
size: many
D: TRBD1
V: TRBV4-1
CDR3: CASSLEGQGPYEQYF
DNA: TGCGCCAGCAGCCTCGAGGGACAGGGACCCTACGAGCAGTACTTC

J: TRBJ1-1
size: few
D: -
V: TRBV20-1
CDR3: CSARVAGVYTEAFF
DNA: TGCAGTGCTAGAGTTGCGGGGGTATACACTGAAGCTTTCTTT

J: TRBJ2-2
size: -
D: -
V: TRBV24-1
CDR3: CATSDLPANTGELFF
DNA: TGTGCCACCAGTGATTTGCCAGCGAACACCGGGGAGCTGTTTTTT

J: TRBJ2-1
size: -
D: -
V: TRBV29-1
CDR3: CSVVIVEQFF
DNA: TGCAGCGTTGTCATCGTTGAGCAGTTCTTC

J: TRBJ2-1
size: -
D: TRBD2
V: TRBV12-3/TRBV12-4
CDR3: CASSPQLPGTSGTLNEQFF
DNA: TGTGCCAGCAGTCCTCAACTACCTGGGACTAGCGGGACCCTTAATGAGCAGTTCTTC

J: TRBJ2-7
size: -
D: -
V: TRBV18
CDR3: CASSPLPSIDEQYF
DNA: TGTGCCAGCTCACCACTCCCGTCAATTGACGAGCAGTACTTC

J: TRBJ2-6
size: -
D: -
V: TRBV24-1
CDR3: CATSDRASGSGANVLTF
DNA: TGTGCCACCAGTGACCGGGCCTCCGGCTCTGGGGCCAACGTCCTGACTTTC

J: TRBJ2-4
size: -
D: -
V: TRBV18
CDR3: CASSPIEGQGNEYF
DNA: TGTGCCAGCTCACCGATAGAAGGGCAGGGGAATGAGTACTTC

J: TRBJ1-1
size: many
D: -
V: TRBV12-3/TRBV12-4
CDR3: CASSLKWAEAFF
DNA: TGTGCCAGCAGTTTAAAGTGGGCTGAAGCTTTCTTT